This is a list of T cell receptor beta chains from one sample in a study of T cell repertoires in cytomegalovirus infection. TCRdb reanalysed the reads using MiXCR and keeps one entry per CDR3 protein. The sample lists a few hundred thousand distinct CDR3 sequences; around 27% were seen once. Sequencing was performed on PBMCs. These receptors were obtained from a human donor in good health (CMV status not recorded). Some clones in this sample may be carry-over from other donors' samples. Both conserved end residues are part of each CDR3. The D gene is left open where the match is weak. Clone size is given for some rows only: seen once, a few or many times, or a class if the clone is expanded.

.,many,TRBJ1-6,TRBV7-2,15,TGTGCCAGCAGCTTAGGGACAGTTCAGTATTCACCCCTCCACTTT,CASSLGTVQYSPLHF
.,many,TRBJ2-1,TRBV6-2/TRBV6-3,16,TGTGCCAGCACGGGGGAACAGGGAAGCTCCTACAATGAGCAGTTCTTC,CASTGEQGSSYNEQFF
.,many,TRBJ2-5,TRBV7-8,17,TGTGCCAGCAGCCCACGAGTAGGGAGAAGTCTTAAAGAGACCCAGTACTTC,CASSPRVGRSLKETQYF
.,few,TRBJ2-3,TRBV24-1,14,TGTGCCACCAGCGATGGGGACTTCACAGATACGCAGTATTTT,CATSDGDFTDTQYF
.,.,TRBJ2-2,TRBV24-1,14,TGTGCCACCAGCGACCCCACTCGGCCCGGGGAGCTGTTTTTT,CATSDPTRPGELFF
.,few,TRBJ2-3,TRBV28,14,TGTGCCAGCAGCGGGTCTAGCGGCACAGATACGCAGTATTTT,CASSGSSGTDTQYF
.,.,TRBJ2-1,TRBV29-1,12,TGCAGCGTTCGGGCTACCTACAATGAGCAGTTCTTC,CSVRATYNEQFF
TRBD1,many,TRBJ2-1,TRBV10-3,15,TGTGCCATCAGTGACCGGGACAGGGGGTACAATGAGCAGTTCTTC,CAISDRDRGYNEQFF
.,few,TRBJ2-6,TRBV7-9,16,TGTGCCAGCAGCTTAGCCCCCCATGCCGGGGCCAACGTCCTGACTTTC,CASSLAPHAGANVLTF
.,.,TRBJ1-2,TRBV29-1,11,TGCAGCGGATTTAGAGACTATGGCTACACCTTC,CSGFRDYGYTF
.,.,TRBJ2-1,TRBV6-1,16,TGTGCCAGCAGTGAAGATAACAGAAACCAAGGCAATGAGCAGTTCTTC,CASSEDNRNQGNEQFF
.,.,TRBJ2-4,TRBV7-8,14,TGTGCCAGCAGCTCCCAGGGTGGAGCGGACATTCAGTACTTC,CASSSQGGADIQYF
.,.,TRBJ2-1,TRBV20-1,14,TGCAGTGCTAGAGGGCAGTCGGGCCGGAATGAGCAGTTCTTC,CSARGQSGRNEQFF
.,.,TRBJ2-2,TRBV19,14,TGTGCCAGTAGTATAGCGGGAGTCACCGGGGAGCTGTTTTTT,CASSIAGVTGELFF
.,few,TRBJ1-5,TRBV19,15,TGTGCCAGTAGTGTTAGGGGGGGGGGAGTGCAGCCCCAGCATTTT,CASSVRGGGVQPQHF
.,.,TRBJ1-1,TRBV7-9,17,TGTGCCAGCAGCTTAGGGTCAGGGACAATCATGAACACTGAAGCTTTCTTT,CASSLGSGTIMNTEAFF
.,many,TRBJ2-6,TRBV7-6,18,TGTGCCAGCAGCCAAAGGACGTTGGCGAGCTCTGGGGCCAACGTCCTGACTTTC,CASSQRTLASSGANVLTF
.,.,TRBJ2-7,TRBV5-4,15,TGTGCCAGCAGCTCGCCTAGCGCCAGCTCCTACGAGCAGTACTTC,CASSSPSASSYEQYF
.,.,TRBJ2-1,TRBV6-2/TRBV6-3,14,TGTGCCAGCAGTTACTCGAAGTTATACAATGAGCAGTTCTTC,CASSYSKLYNEQFF
.,.,TRBJ1-1,TRBV6-2/TRBV6-3,14,TGTGCCAGCAGTTACTCCGGATCTGACACTGAAGCTTTCTTT,CASSYSGSDTEAFF
.,few,TRBJ2-7,TRBV6-2/TRBV6-3,12,TGTGCCAGCAGTCTACAGGACTACGAGCAGTACTTC,CASSLQDYEQYF
TRBD1,few,TRBJ2-2,TRBV11-2,16,TGTGCCAGCAGCTTTCCACAGACAGGGTCCGCCGGGGAGCTGTTTTTT,CASSFPQTGSAGELFF
TRBD1,few,TRBJ1-1,TRBV6-6,17,TGTGCCAGCAGCCCCTTCTCGGCCCGACAGGGGAACACTGAAGCTTTCTTT,CASSPFSARQGNTEAFF
TRBD1,many,TRBJ2-1,TRBV7-3,15,TGTGCCAGCAGCCTTATTTCCGGGACAGGCTCTGAGCAGTTCTTC,CASSLISGTGSEQFF
.,few,TRBJ2-3,TRBV11-2,15,TGTGCCAGCAGCTTAGGAGGGTGGGGCACAGATACGCAGTATTTT,CASSLGGWGTDTQYF